This T cell receptor beta chain appears in the sequencing data of a study of blood T cell repertoires in COVID-19. The overall study: The samples span acute and convalescent COVID-19 from the United States, Italy and Spain.

Germline assignment: CDR1 KGHDR and CDR2 SFDVKD. The CDR3 contains 17 residues. The trim removed 7 bases at V and 3 bases at J, leaving 6 bases unmatched. Cohorts were based on clinical histories the participants reported. Either two negative PCRs, clearance, or symptom resolution qualified Cohort 3 donors as recovered. Authors' methods: The assay estimated nucleated cells by amplifying reference gene primers. Measured with immunoSEQ multiplex PCR; TCRdb has only the in-frame clones, and not every one. That table is the source of V, J and clone size, and D and trimming were worked out from the DNA. The profile shows some 310,000 clones, over 85% of them singletons.

The source material was PBMCs or T cells enriched from blood (not recorded which). The chain employs TRBV24-1 and TRBJ2-2; 14 bases fit TRBD2. The receptor's source is a woman between 25 and 40 years old who had recovered from COVID-19. The CDR3, as DNA: TGTGCCACCAGAGGGACTAGCGGGAGTGGGGACACCGGGGAGCTGTTTTTT. Protein product: CATRGTSGSGDTGELFF.